This entry concerns a single TCR beta chain. Its antigen has not been determined. This sequence may be a read error, since a much larger clone differs from it by one base. For CDR1 and CDR2, the germline V gene (reference sequence) lists SSHAT and FNYEAQ. Spanning cysteine to phenylalanine, the CDR3 consists of 15 amino acids. Kept here is only the CDR3 DNA, which spans 45 bases and is read in frame from base 1. This record belongs to a study of blood T cells in healthy people across ages (dated by TCRdb to between 2015 and 2016). Regarding the complete study: Template switching captured roughly one uniquely barcoded TCR beta cDNA molecule per two T cells in model experiments. To track age-related changes in TCR beta repertoire diversity, the study relied on deep sequencing normalized with unique cDNA molecular identifiers. Using the same blood draw, the study looked at two additional independent replicas of 1 million unique cDNA reads for two donors, one aged 18 to 30 and the other aged 80 or older. To avoid experimental bias, donors of different ages were spread randomly across the sequencing lanes. Four age groups were formed from the donors: young (average 16 years), middle-aged (approximately 39), aged (around 68) and long-lived (roughly 81).

Results the study describes overall, beyond this receptor: Donor CMV infection status was unknown, potentially confounding age-related changes in expanded clonotypes. The long-lived group showed more naive CD4+ T cells, fewer expanded clones and increased TCR diversity than the aged group, suggesting age selection. Estimates of total diversity based on one million sequenced T cells were regarded as lower bounds and as underestimates. Conclusive comparison of naive and antigen-experienced compartments was prevented by the profiling of bulk unsorted PBMCs. As age increased, observed TCR beta diversity per million T cells dropped in a roughly linear way, and a significant reduction was already evident by age about 36. The percentage of naive T cells measured by flow cytometry correlated strongly with observed TCR beta diversity.

Systemically healthy Caucasian individuals from Russia, approximately 39 in total and aged roughly 6 to 100 years, were included as donors. Roughly 9.5 milliliters of peripheral blood were drawn from each donor into EDTA-treated Vacutainer tubes. Ficoll-Paque density-gradient centrifugation was used to isolate PBMCs, with at least 6.5 million per sample. Total RNA, at least 5 micrograms per sample, was extracted from PBMCs with Trizol reagent. Naive CD45RAhigh/CD27high T cell percentages were measured by flow cytometry on a PBMC aliquot from every donor. Library creation used 5' RACE. These reads were obtained on an Illumina HiSeq 2500. The second PCR ran for roughly 7 to 11 cycles and used a J-beta primer mix along with a sample-barcoded 5' primer. A template-switch 5' adaptor carrying 12 random nucleotides introduced a unique molecular identifier onto each TCR beta cDNA molecule. Each sample yielded at least 2.5 million CDR3-containing paired-end reads. First-strand cDNA synthesis was performed from all RNA using the Mint cDNA synthesis kit, with priming by a TRBC-specific oligonucleotide. Following uracil-DNA glycosylase treatment, all cDNA underwent a first 18-cycle PCR with the universal primers M1SS and BC2_uni_R. In the paper's pipeline: Each sample was normalized by randomly selecting 1 million high-quality reads, each carrying a distinct molecular identifier. Reads with shared molecular identifiers were discarded instead of being binned into consensus sequences. MiTCR, run with a Q25 quality threshold and the strictest error-elimination algorithm, handled CDR3 identification, clonotype clustering and error correction. A nonparametric unseen species model using Euler transformation provided a lower-bound estimate of total TCR beta diversity. Clones were called with MiXCR by TCRdb after fastp trimmed the public reads at Q25, and only in-frame beta chains were retained. Identical CDR3 proteins give one entry, which carries the most common genes and DNA. Clone size and V and J calls follow TCRdb, not the original study. The sample table records roughly 650,000 distinct CDR3 sequences; less than 40% of these occur just once. 15% of the sample is held by the ten biggest clonotypes.

Recombination connected TRBV7-7 to TRBJ2-1, and 11 junctional nucleotides match TRBD2. The J call may not be correct, given that the DNA end is closer to TRBJ2-7. The clonotype was recovered from a woman at least 80 years old in good health. Donor details come from another sample of the same person, matched by shared clones. Sequencing was done on a sample of blood. This receptor carries the CDR3 CASSLGLAEYNEQYF. The nucleotide sequence reads as follows: TGTGCTAGCAGCCTGGGACTAGCGGAGTACAATGAGCAGTACTTC.